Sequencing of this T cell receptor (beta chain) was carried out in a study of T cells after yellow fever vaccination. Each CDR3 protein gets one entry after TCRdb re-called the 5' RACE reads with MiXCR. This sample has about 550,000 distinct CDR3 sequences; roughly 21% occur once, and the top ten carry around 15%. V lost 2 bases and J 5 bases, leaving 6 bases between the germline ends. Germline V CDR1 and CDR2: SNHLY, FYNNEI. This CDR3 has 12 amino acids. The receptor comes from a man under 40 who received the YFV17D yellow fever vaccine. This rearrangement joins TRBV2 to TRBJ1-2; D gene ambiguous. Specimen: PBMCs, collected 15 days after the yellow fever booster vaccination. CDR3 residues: CASSENVYGYTF. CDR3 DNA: TGTGCCAGCAGTGAAAACGTATATGGCTACACCTTC.